Sequencing of this TCR beta chain was carried out in a study of cytomegalovirus exposure and HLA in healthy donors. This CDR3 contains 14 residues. CDR1 and CDR2 (germline): MDHEN, SYDVKM. Trimming removed 5 bases at V and 1 base at J, with 11 bases between. Both 60 Vbeta primers and 13 Jbeta primers went into the PCR. Method: immunoSEQ multiplex PCR; TCRdb's copy keeps in-frame clones and lacks some. The sample has approximately 150,000 clones, roughly 80% seen once; the top ten hold 1.3%. The receptor was isolated from a man aged 30 to 39 in good health and CMV-seronegative. Sample: PBMCs. The chain carries TRBV28 and TRBJ1-2; D gene uncertain. The CDR3 here is CASSDAHSNYGYTF. The CDR3 coding sequence is TGTGCCAGCAGTGACGCCCACAGTAACTATGGCTACACCTTC.